This paragraph reports one TCR beta chain. The data originate from a study of blood T cell repertoires in COVID-19. This CDR3 is built from 17 residues. V lost 5 bases to trimming and J lost 0 bases; unmatched junction nucleotides: 4. Per the germline V gene, CDR1 is SEHNR and CDR2 is FQNEAQ (reference sequence). Profiling relied on immunoSEQ multiplex PCR, and the TCRdb table lists in-frame clones only, not all of them. The sample shows 200,000 to 300,000 clones, roughly 89% of them seen only once. Those who participated ranged in age from roughly 18 to 100 years and resided in about two dozen US areas.

What was sequenced was PBMCs or T cells enriched from blood (not recorded which). The receptor comes from a woman in her twenties or thirties with acute COVID-19. V is TRBV7-9 and J is TRBJ1-6; TRBD1 matches at 10 bases. The CDR3: CASSGGQGGSYNSPLHF. Here the CDR3 DNA reads TGTGCCAGCAGCGGTGGACAGGGGGGCTCCTATAATTCACCCCTCCACTTT.